This T cell receptor (beta chain) originates from a study of OX40 agonist ivuxolimab in advanced cancers. The CDR3 has 16 residues. The V and J ends lost 2 bases and 2 bases respectively, with 14 bases between them. Germline V CDR1 and CDR2: SGHDT, YYEEEE. Sequenced by immunoSEQ multiplex PCR; TCRdb stores in-frame clones only, minus some. Here the sample spans about 110,000 clones, around 93% being singletons. The clonotype originates from an adult with an advanced solid tumor such as melanoma, head and neck, liver or kidney cancer. The sequenced sample was CD4+ or CD8+ T cells sorted from blood, obtained in a trial of the OX40 agonist ivuxolimab. The chain is built from TRBV5-6 and TRBJ1-3; D may be TRBD1 (5 bases). This CDR3 reads CASSFASGLPGNTIYF. The CDR3 coding sequence is TGTGCCAGCAGCTTCGCCTCGGGACTCCCTGGAAACACCATATATTTT.